These 22 T cell receptor beta chains were all obtained from the same sample, sequenced in a study of CD8 T cells in Susac syndrome. RNA amounts of roughly 0.45 to 1 ug underwent reverse transcription with random hexamers. TCRdb ran MiXCR on the immunoSEQ multiplex PCR reads and lists one entry per CDR3 protein. This table holds fewer than 250,000 distinct CDR3 sequences, approximately 93% found once. The specimen was CD4+ T cells from PBMCs. Every receptor here comes from a human donor in good health.

The CDR3 nucleotides read TGTGCCAGCAGCAAGAGCTCTGGAAACACCATATATTTT. Residues: CASSKSSGNTIYF. The V gene is TRBV5-4, the J gene TRBJ1-3; no reliable D call. The CDR3 sequence is 13 residues long. V was cut by 4 bases and J by 0 bases, with 5 bases left in between. From germline, CDR1 is SGHNT and CDR2 YYREEE (reference sequence).

The gene calls are TRBV27 and TRBJ1-1; no clear D gene. Germline assignment: CDR1 MNHEY and CDR2 SMNVEV (reference sequence). The CDR3 runs 14 residues. The germline V and J ends were trimmed by 0 bases and 5 bases, with 10 bases remaining between them. CDR3 residues: CASSLSGKETEAFF. The DNA of the CDR3 is TGTGCCAGCAGTTTATCTGGGAAAGAGACTGAAGCTTTCTTT.

V usage is TRBV7-2 and J usage is TRBJ2-6; no firm D call. Germline lookup yields CDR1 SGHTA and CDR2 FQGNSA. V was shortened by 1 base and J by 4 bases, with 14 bases between the two germline ends. CDR3 length: 17 residues. The CDR3 loop is CASSLGLSARGANVLTF. The CDR3 coding sequence is TGTGCCAGCAGCTTAGGGCTCTCGGCTCGAGGGGCCAACGTCCTGACTTTC.

This sequence joins TRBV28 and TRBJ2-4, with a weak D call TRBD2 (6 bases). CDR3 length equals 14 residues. V was cut by 2 bases and J by 9 bases, with 14 bases left in between. From germline, CDR1 is MDHEN and CDR2 SYDVKM. The CDR3 DNA reads as TGTGCCAGCAGTTTACGTGGGGGGAGGACCATTCAGTACTTC. It yields the protein CASSLRGGRTIQYF.

The chain links TRBV5-1 to TRBJ2-2; D is possibly TRBD1 or TRBD2 (5 bases each). This CDR3 is built from 16 residues. Trimming cost V 4 bases and J 4 bases, with 17 bases left between them. Germline V CDR1 and CDR2: SGHRS, YFSETQ. The CDR3: CASSPRGQERTGELFF. The CDR3 DNA reads as TGCGCCAGCAGCCCCCGGGGCCAGGAGCGCACCGGGGAGCTGTTTTTT.

The V call is TRBV29-1, the J call TRBJ2-5; D may correspond to TRBD1 or TRBD2 (6 bases each). The CDR3 has 12 amino acids. Deletions cut 4 bases from V and 5 bases from J, with 11 bases between. Per germline, CDR1 SQVTM and CDR2 ANQGSEA. CDR3 in DNA: TGCAGCGTTGGGGGGGCGAAGGAGACCCAGTACTTC. Translating gives CSVGGAKETQYF.

This sequence joins TRBV7-9 and TRBJ1-2; TRBD1 matches at 8 bases. V was clipped by 7 bases and J by 4 bases; unmatched bases: 5. Per the germline V gene, CDR1 is SEHNR and CDR2 is FQNEAQ (reference sequence). The CDR3 covers 13 residues. CDR3 DNA sequence: TGTGCCAGCATTCTGGGGACAGGCTATGGCTACACCTTC. Its translation: CASILGTGYGYTF.

The chain carries TRBV7-2 and TRBJ1-3; D not resolved. Trimming cost V 4 bases and J 7 bases, with 8 bases left between them. The CDR3 is 12 amino acids. Germline assignment: CDR1 SGHTA and CDR2 FQGNSA. CDR3 nucleotide sequence: TGTGCCAGCAGCTCCTTTGGGAACACCATATATTTT. It yields the protein CASSSFGNTIYF.

The CDR3 DNA is TGCGCCAGCAGGACTTCGGAAGGGGAGACCCAGTACTTC. Amino acids: CASRTSEGETQYF. This sequence joins TRBV23-1 and TRBJ2-5; D is unresolved. TRBV23-1 qualifies as an ORF whose function is uncertain. This CDR3 spans 13 amino acids. Deletions cut 6 bases from V and 5 bases from J, with 13 bases between.

J is TRBJ1-5 and V is TRBV6-2 or TRBV6-3; 9 bases fit TRBD1. V lost 6 bases and J lost 2; bases outside the gene matches: 8. The CDR3 loop spans 16 amino acids. Germline V gives CDR1 MNHEY, CDR2 SVGEGT. CDR3 DNA sequence: TGTGCCAGCAGCTCCCCGGACAGGGGAGGCAATCAGCCCCAGCATTTT. Protein sequence: CASSSPDRGGNQPQHF.

This sequence joins TRBV5-1 and TRBJ1-3; tentative D call: TRBD1 (5 bases). Germline values: CDR1 SGHRS, CDR2 YFSETQ. This CDR3 has 13 amino acids. V was shortened by 7 bases and J by 2 bases, with 10 bases between the two germline ends. In DNA form, the CDR3 reads TGCGCCAGCGCCAGGGACCCTGGAAACACCATATATTTT. Protein product: CASARDPGNTIYF.

The rearrangement links TRBV20-1 to TRBJ2-1; 7 positions match TRBD1. Germline CDR1 is DFQATT and CDR2 is SNEGSKA (reference sequence). The CDR3 contains 15 residues. V trimming: 0 bases; J trimming: 4 bases; junction bases outside the gene matches: 6. CDR3 sequence: CSARDHRGIYNEQFF. CDR3 nucleotide sequence: TGCAGTGCTAGAGATCACAGGGGTATTTACAATGAGCAGTTCTTC.

DNA for the CDR3: TGCAGCGTTGTCGGGTACTACGGGACCCAGAGCTCCTACGAGCAGTACTTC. This translates into CSVVGYYGTQSSYEQYF. The chain combines TRBV29-1 with TRBJ2-7; possibly TRBD1 or TRBD2 for D (5 bases each). Per germline, CDR1 SQVTM and CDR2 ANQGSEA. The CDR3 runs 17 residues. V lost 4 bases and J lost 0, with 22 bases in between.

The V and J genes are TRBV3-1 and TRBJ1-6; D may be TRBD1 (5 bases). CDR3 length: 15 amino acids. The V gene's germline CDR1 is LGHDT and CDR2 YNNKEL (reference sequence). V lost 0 bases to trimming and J lost 9 bases, with 12 bases between them. CDR3 sequence: CASSQDLPGVSPLHF. CDR3 bases: TGTGCCAGCAGCCAAGATCTCCCGGGGGTTTCACCCCTCCACTTT.

V gene TRBV3-1 combines with J gene TRBJ2-1; 7 positions agree with TRBD2. The CDR3 totals 13 residues. V lost 4 bases and J lost 12; bases outside the gene matches: 9. Germline V gene lookup returns CDR1 LGHDT and CDR2 YNNKEL (reference sequence). DNA for the CDR3: TGTGCCAGCAGCCCCCGAAGGGGCGGGGGGCAGTTCTTC. Translating it yields CASSPRRGGGQFF.

The chain is built from TRBV28 and TRBJ1-1; D is unresolved. CDR3 length: 14 residues. CDR1 is MDHEN, CDR2 SYDVKM, per germline. Trimming stripped 1 base from V and 9 bases from J, with 15 bases between. The CDR3 DNA reads as TGTGCCAGCAGTTTATACTACAGAGACCGGCAAGCTTTCTTT. It codes for CASSLYYRDRQAFF.

This clonotype was recorded only once. This chain links TRBV5-1 with TRBJ2-2; D might be TRBD1 (5 bases). This CDR3 region has 14 residues. Germline assignment: CDR1 SGHRS and CDR2 YFSETQ. The V end was cut by 5 bases, the J end by 0 bases, with 8 bases between. The CDR3 reads CASRGPANTGELFF. The DNA for the CDR3 is TGCGCCAGCAGGGGGCCCGCGAACACCGGGGAGCTGTTTTTT.

The chain combines TRBV3-1 with TRBJ1-1; D not certain. Deletions cut 0 bases from V and 1 base from J, with 6 bases between. This CDR3 spans 14 amino acids. The germline V gene encodes CDR1 LGHDT and CDR2 YNNKEL (reference sequence). The CDR3 DNA follows: TGTGCCAGCAGCCAAGAAGTCAGGAACACTGAAGCTTTCTTT. It translates to CASSQEVRNTEAFF.

The J gene is TRBJ1-2, the V gene TRBV28; TRBD1 is a possible D gene (5 bases). V lost 2 bases and J lost 8, with 9 bases in between. Germline lookup yields CDR1 MDHEN and CDR2 SYDVKM. The CDR3 sequence is 12 residues long. CDR3 in amino acids: CASSLRGEGYTF. CDR3 DNA: TGTGCCAGCAGTTTACGGGGCGAGGGCTACACCTTC.

This chain links TRBV6-2 or TRBV6-3 with TRBJ2-7, with D hard to call. The CDR3 spans 17 residues. Germline V gene data show CDR1 as MNHEY and CDR2 as SVGEGT. V shed 2 bases and J shed 3 bases, with 20 bases lying between them. CDR3 in DNA: TGTGCCAGCAGTTACGGGCCACAAACGGACCGGGTCTACGAGCAGTACGTC. This codes for CASSYGPQTDRVYEQYV.

This chain uses TRBV14 with TRBJ2-1; TRBD2 matches at 11 bases. The V gene's germline CDR1 is SGHDN and CDR2 FVKESK. With 4 bases clipped from V and 8 bases from J, the junction kept 10 bases outside the gene matches. The CDR3 has 16 amino acids. CDR3 protein: CASSPLAGGPGDEQFF. The CDR3 DNA reads TGTGCCAGCAGCCCCTTAGCGGGGGGGCCGGGCGATGAGCAGTTCTTC.

The chain has TRBV13 and TRBJ2-7; D unclear. With 5 bases removed from V and 0 bases from J, the gap between germline ends came to 11 bases. CDR1 is PRHDT, CDR2 FYEKMQ, per germline (reference sequence). CDR3 length: 14 amino acids. CDR3 amino acids: CASSHRAFSYEQYF. The CDR3 DNA sequence: TGTGCCAGCAGCCACCGGGCCTTCTCCTACGAGCAGTACTTC.